The clone carrying this TCR beta chain was counted a few times. Antigen specificity is unknown. The entry originates in a study of T-cell memory formation after mild COVID-19. Overall study results and limits: The main location of contracting CD4+ clones was CM and EM, and that of contracting CD8+ clones was EMRA.

The CDR3 has 14 amino acids. Germline assignment: CDR1 SGHAT and CDR2 FQNNGV. Trimming removed 4 bases from V and 3 bases from J, with 9 bases in between. Constant-segment primers and 5'RACE yielded cDNA libraries for TCR alpha and TCR beta, each carrying sample barcodes and UMIs. TCRdb called the 5' RACE reads again in MiXCR, with one record for every CDR3 protein. The repertoire has some 120,000 distinct CDR3 sequences, approximately 16% of them found once; the top ten carry 11% to 15%. The TCR comes from an adult woman who had mild COVID-19 (a few samples of this study predate the infection). Cell type and time point are not known. V gene TRBV11-2 combines with J gene TRBJ2-2, with D uncertain. The sequenced sample consisted of PBMCs or a T cell subset sorted from them (not recorded which). CDR3 sequence (DNA): TGTGCCAGCAGCTCCGGGCCCTACACCGGGGAGCTGTTTTTT. Protein product: CASSSGPYTGELFF.